This T cell receptor (beta chain) is drawn from a study of CD8+CD57+ T cells in acquired aplastic anemia. Study-wide context: The mean DNA yield obtained from sorted CD4+ and CD8+ cells came to 3.2 ug. CD4+ cells from healthy donors averaged roughly 10 million reads. Broader study findings: CD8+ Simpson's diversity in patients was not significantly different from that in controls. Patients and controls had in common twenty-nine CD8+ CDR3 sequences.

On this clonotype itself: The antigen is unknown.

It was genomic DNA that served as the template for profiling TCR beta VDJ and CDR3. Each CDR3 protein gets one entry after TCRdb re-called the reads with MiXCR. This sample has some 210,000 distinct CDR3 sequences, with approximately 57% found just once. The CDR3 consists of 19 residues. Germline V gives CDR1 SGHVS, CDR2 FNYEAQ. V lost 5 bases and J lost 2; bases outside the gene matches: 17. What was sequenced was sorted CD4+, CD8+, or CD8+CD57+ T cells (not recorded which) from PBMCs. This receptor was obtained from a human donor in good health. The V gene is TRBV7-6, the J gene TRBJ2-5; 10 bases align to TRBD2. CDR3 bases: TGTGCCAGCAGCGCTACCCCGGGTGGTTTAGCGGGAGGTCAAGAGACCCAGTACTTC. Translating gives CASSATPGGLAGGQETQYF.